These T cell receptor beta chains were read from a single sample in a study of post-analysis software for immune sequencing data. TCRdb analysed the PCR reads with MiXCR anew, one entry per CDR3 protein. The data hold 650,000 to 900,000 distinct CDR3 sequences, with roughly 50% observed a single time. Material: blood. Source of these receptors: a girl aged 5 to 17 with multiple sclerosis. CDR3s include the opening cysteine and the closing phenylalanine or tryptophan. The order of the fields is J gene, V gene, clone size, D gene, CDR3 DNA, CDR3 protein. D genes are given only for firm matches. Expanded clones are given a class, and other clones once, few, many or no size at all.

TRBJ2-7	TRBV7-2	many	.	TGTGCCAGCAGCCGAGGACAGACCTACGAGCAGTACTTC	CASSRGQTYEQYF
TRBJ2-2	TRBV20-1	.	TRBD2	TGCAGTGCCCAGGAGCGGGAGCGTACCGGGGAGCTGTTTTTT	CSAQERERTGELFF
TRBJ2-5	TRBV4-1	few	TRBD2	TGCGCCAGCAGCCAAGAAGAAATAGCGGGAGGTTGGAAGGAGACCCAGTACTTC	CASSQEEIAGGWKETQYF
TRBJ2-5	TRBV20-1	.	TRBD2	TGCAGTGCTAGCCCTCTTAGCGTCCCTAGCGGGAGTCTACGTCGCACTAGTGAGCAGTACTTC	CSASPLSVPSGSLRRTSEQYF
TRBJ2-3	TRBV20-1	.	.	TGCAGTGCTTACAGGGTCCGAATTTACACAGATACGCAGTATTTT	CSAYRVRIYTDTQYF
TRBJ2-1	TRBV20-1	few	TRBD2	TGCAGTGCAGAACCGGGACTAGCGGGAGTGGGCGATGAGCAGTTCTTC	CSAEPGLAGVGDEQFF
TRBJ2-7	TRBV27	few	TRBD2	TGTGCCAGCAGTTTTTGGGGGACTAGCGGCTCCTACGAGCAGTACTTC	CASSFWGTSGSYEQYF
TRBJ2-5	TRBV28	once	TRBD2	TGTGCCAGCAGTTACCCACGGGACAGGGCTTGGACTAGCGGGGATTACCAAGAGACCCAGTACTTC	CASSYPRDRAWTSGDYQETQYF
TRBJ2-3	TRBV10-2	.	.	TGCGCCAGCAGTGAGTCGAAGGGGGTTGATACGCAGTATTTT	CASSESKGVDTQYF
TRBJ2-3	TRBV20-1	few	TRBD1	TGCAGTGCTAGTGGACAGGGGGCAGGCACAGATACGCAGTATTTT	CSASGQGAGTDTQYF
TRBJ2-7	TRBV12-3/TRBV12-4	.	.	TGTGCCAGCAGAGGGGCGGCCTCCTACGAGCAGTACTTC	CASRGAASYEQYF
TRBJ1-1	TRBV7-2	.	.	TGTGCTACCTCGACAGGCCCGAACACTGAAGCTTTCTTT	CATSTGPNTEAFF
TRBJ2-2	TRBV20-1	few	.	TGCAGTGCTAGAGATGGGGGCACCGGGGAGCTGTTTTTT	CSARDGGTGELFF
TRBJ1-2	TRBV9	.	.	TGTGCCGGCAGCGTAGGTGGGGGTGGCTACACCTTC	CAGSVGGGGYTF
TRBJ2-1	TRBV7-3	.	.	TGTGCCAGCAGCCAACTTGGGGTCAGGCACGTGGGTGAGCAGTTCTTC	CASSQLGVRHVGEQFF
TRBJ2-7	TRBV2	.	TRBD2	TGTGCCAGCAGTGCTAGGCGGGAGCTTATCTACGAGCAGTACTTC	CASSARRELIYEQYF
TRBJ1-2	TRBV6-5	few	TRBD1	TGTGCCAGCAGTTATAAGAACAGGGGGCACTATGGCTACACCTTC	CASSYKNRGHYGYTF
TRBJ2-7	TRBV12-3/TRBV12-4	once	.	TGTGCCAGCAGTCCCCAACCCTCCGGGGAGCAGTACTTC	CASSPQPSGEQYF